This T cell receptor beta chain was documented in a study of T-cell memory formation after mild COVID-19. General observations from the study: A second wave of clones peaked on day 37, and their SARS-CoV-2 specificity went unconfirmed. Contracting CD4+ clones sat mainly in CM and EM; CD8+ in EMRA.

MiXCR, applied by TCRdb to the 5' RACE reads, yields one record per CDR3 protein. This table holds some 280,000 distinct CDR3 sequences, roughly 15% found once. Comments on this clonotype: Its antigen remains unidentified.

The CDR3 sequence is 13 residues long. V lost 4 bases, J lost 0 bases, and 10 bases lay in between. The germline CDR1 and CDR2 sequences are SQVTM and ANQGSEA. The receptor comes from a man younger than 35 who had mild COVID-19 (a few samples of this study predate the infection). Cell type and time point are not known. The chain has TRBV29-1 and TRBJ2-7; D possibly uses TRBD1 or TRBD2 (5 bases each). The sample was PBMCs or a T cell subset sorted from them (not recorded which). Here the CDR3 reads CSVVPGSSYEQYV. Here the CDR3 DNA reads TGCAGCGTTGTACCAGGGAGCTCCTACGAGCAGTACGTC.